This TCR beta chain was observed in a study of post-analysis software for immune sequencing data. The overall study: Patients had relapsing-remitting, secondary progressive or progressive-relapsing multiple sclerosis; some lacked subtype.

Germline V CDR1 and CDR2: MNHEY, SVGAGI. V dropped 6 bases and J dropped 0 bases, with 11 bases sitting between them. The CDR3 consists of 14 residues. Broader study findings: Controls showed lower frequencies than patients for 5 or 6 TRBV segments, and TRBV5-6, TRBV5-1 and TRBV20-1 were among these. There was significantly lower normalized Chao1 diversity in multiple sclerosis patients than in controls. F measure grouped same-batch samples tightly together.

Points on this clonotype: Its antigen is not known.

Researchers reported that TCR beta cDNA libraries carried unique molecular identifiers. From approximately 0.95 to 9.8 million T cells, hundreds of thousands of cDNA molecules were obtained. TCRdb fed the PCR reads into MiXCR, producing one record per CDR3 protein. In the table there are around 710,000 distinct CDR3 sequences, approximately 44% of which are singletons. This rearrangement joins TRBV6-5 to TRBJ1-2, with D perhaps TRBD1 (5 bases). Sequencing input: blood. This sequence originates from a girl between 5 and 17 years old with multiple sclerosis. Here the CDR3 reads CASRTVVANYGYTF. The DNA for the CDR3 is TGTGCCAGCAGGACAGTGGTTGCTAACTATGGCTACACCTTC.